A single T cell receptor beta chain is shown here with its context. Its antigen has not been determined. The record has no base qualities; no much larger clone is one base away. Collaborating institutions collected whole blood in K2EDTA tubes following their own protocols. Collaborator samples were shipped for TCRbeta analysis as frozen whole blood, isolated PBMCs, or DNA extracted from either sample type. TCRbeta CDR3 regions were amplified from genomic DNA by means of the immunoSEQ Assay, a bias-controlled multiplex PCR. Concerning the study's data processing: The number of nucleated cells in each sample was estimated from the amplification of reference gene primers within the assay. To quantify the absolute abundance of each unique TCRbeta CDR3 rearrangement, sequence reads were collapsed and filtered. Productive Simpson clonality was computed per sample as the square root of Simpson's diversity index over productive rearrangements. TCRdb re-hosts the immuneACCESS table, in-frame sequences only. Its copies lack some clones; in the studies checked, an unresolved V gene accounts for under half of them, and the cause for the rest is not known. From that table come the V and J calls and clone size; the DNA was used to work out D and trimming. Within this sample are around 140,000 clones, with approximately 90% of them counted one time only. Of the sample, 18% is held by the ten largest clones.

The data stem from a study of blood T cell repertoires in COVID-19 (dated by TCRdb to about 2020). About the full investigation: Samples covering the acute and convalescent phases of COVID-19 were provided by collaborators in the United States, Italy and Spain. The material from the prospective study consisted of cDNA or gDNA derived from T cells, B-cell-depleted T cells, or PBMCs. Subjects who had been exposed to COVID-19, were actively infected with it, or had recovered from it provided the deeply sampled blood TCRbeta repertoires that made up the dataset. The repertoires were released in a freely available public database meant as a resource for research on the immune response to SARS-CoV-2. Samples were obtained from the ongoing ImmuneRACE study (first 160 participants) and from about 1,300 subjects provided by 6 global collaborators. Sample metadata almost always included a de-identified subject ID, COVID-19 status, age in years and sex. HLA class I and class II types, where available, came from metadata supplied by the sample provider rather than from assay-based typing. Summary of the overall study and its limitations: The quantity of clinical and demographic metadata differed by source and by participant and was supplied without curation.

The CDR3 sequence holds 14 residues, the cysteine and phenylalanine included. This entry keeps only the CDR3 DNA: 42 bases, framed from base 1. The V end gives up 5 bases and the J end 5 bases, leaving 4 bases in the junction not matched to a gene. Taken from the germline V gene (reference sequence), the CDR1 and CDR2 loops are LNHDA and SQIVND. This TCR derives from a man between 45 and 60 years old with active or convalescent COVID-19. Material for sequencing was peripheral blood. The receptor chain draws on TRBV19 and TRBJ2-7, and 12 bases in between align with TRBD1. CDR3 loop: CASSSGTGGDEQYF. In nucleotide form, the sequence is TGTGCCAGTAGTTCCGGGACAGGGGGCGACGAGCAGTACTTC. The CDR3, completed at both ends by the reference TRBV19 and TRBJ2-7 genes, gives the full variable domain DGGITQSPKYLFRKEGQNVTLSCEQNLNHDAMYWYRQDPGQGLRLIYYSQIVNDFQKGDIAEGYSVSREKKESFPLTVTSAQKNPTAFYLCASSSGTGGDEQYFGPGTRLTVT.